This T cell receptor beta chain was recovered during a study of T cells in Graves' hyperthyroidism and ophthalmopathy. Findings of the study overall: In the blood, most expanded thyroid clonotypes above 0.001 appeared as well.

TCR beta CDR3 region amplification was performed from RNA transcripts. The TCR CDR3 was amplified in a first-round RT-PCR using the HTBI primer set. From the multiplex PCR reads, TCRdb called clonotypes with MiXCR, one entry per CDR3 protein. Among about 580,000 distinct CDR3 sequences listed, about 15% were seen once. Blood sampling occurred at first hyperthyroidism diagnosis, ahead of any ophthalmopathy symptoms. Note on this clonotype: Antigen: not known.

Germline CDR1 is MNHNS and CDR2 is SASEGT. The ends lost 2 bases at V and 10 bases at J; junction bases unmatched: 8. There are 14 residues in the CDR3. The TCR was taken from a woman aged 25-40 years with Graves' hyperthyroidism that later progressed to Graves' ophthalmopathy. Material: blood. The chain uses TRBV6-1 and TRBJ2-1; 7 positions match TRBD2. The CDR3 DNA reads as TGTGCCAGCAGTGAAACAGCGGGGTGGGACGAGCAGTTCTTC. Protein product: CASSETAGWDEQFF.